These 20 T cell receptor beta chains were all obtained from the same sample, sequenced in a study of human T cells and chemical hapten exposure. Noted time point: patch test 1, 2 weeks after DPC sensitization. Regarding treatment: therapeutic diphenylcyclopropenone sensitization with weekly scalp DPC. One entry per CDR3 protein, called by TCRdb with MiXCR from the RACE reads. The sample includes about 340,000 distinct CDR3 sequences, approximately 6.9% of them seen just once. The sample was whole blood, taken in connection with sensitization to the hapten diphenylcyclopropenone (DPC). The receptors stem from a woman under 30 with alopecia areata. Some clones in this sample may be carry-over from other donors' samples.

V is TRBV30 and J is TRBJ1-2; D is perhaps TRBD1 (6 bases). The ends were cut back, 4 bases at V and 2 bases at J, with 14 bases in the middle. The V gene's germline CDR1 is GTSNPN and CDR2 SVGIG (reference sequence). The CDR3 spans 14 residues. This CDR3 is CAWTILQGNYGYTF. CDR3 sequence (DNA): TGTGCCTGGACTATTCTACAGGGAAACTATGGCTACACCTTC.

At least ten counts were recorded for this clonotype. This chain joins TRBV7-8 and TRBJ1-3; no firm D call. The ends were cut back, 1 base at V and 4 bases at J, with 8 bases in the middle. This CDR3 region has 14 residues. Germline CDR1 and CDR2: SGHVS and FQNEAQ. The CDR3: CASSLVAEGNTIYF. As DNA, the CDR3 is TGTGCCAGCAGCTTAGTAGCGGAAGGAAACACCATATATTTT.

The chain employs TRBV5-1 and TRBJ2-7; D not resolved. Per germline, CDR1 SGHRS and CDR2 YFSETQ. The CDR3 sequence is 14 residues long. Trimming shortened V by 0 bases and J by 2 bases, and 9 bases separated the two germline ends. This CDR3 is CASSLVGETYEQYF. The DNA of the CDR3 is TGCGCCAGCAGCTTGGTCGGAGAAACCTACGAGCAGTACTTC.

This chain links TRBV6-1 with TRBJ2-7, with unresolved D. Looked up from germline, CDR1 is MNHNS and CDR2 is SASEGT. There are 10 residues in the CDR3. Trimming removed 4 bases at V and 7 bases at J, with 5 bases between. This CDR3 is CASSVREQYF. The CDR3 coding sequence is TGTGCCAGCAGTGTCAGAGAGCAGTACTTC.

This clonotype was found a few times. V is TRBV28 and J is TRBJ2-3; 11 bases are shared with TRBD1. The J segment lost 5 bases and the V segment lost 6 bases, leaving 10 bases of the junction unmatched. The CDR3 length is 16 residues. Looked up from germline, CDR1 is MDHEN and CDR2 is SYDVKM. Here the CDR3 DNA reads TGTGCCAGCAGGGGTACCGGGACAGGGGGTTTAGATACGCAGTATTTT. It codes for CASRGTGTGGLDTQYF. The variable domain in full, completed from reference TRBV28 and TRBJ2-3, reads DVKVTQSSRYLVKRTGEKVFLECVQDMDHENMFWYRQDPGLGLRLIYFSYDVKMKEKGDIPEGYSVSREKKERFSLILESASTNQTSMYLCASRGTGTGGLDTQYFGPGTRLTVL.

The chain has TRBV6-2 or TRBV6-3 and TRBJ1-5; D might be TRBD1 (6 bases). CDR1 and CDR2 from the germline V gene are MNHEY and SVGEGT. The CDR3 contains 14 residues. Trimming took 4 bases from V and 11 from J, leaving 18 bases between them. The chain's CDR3 is CASSSHGQPSAQHF. For the CDR3, the DNA is TGTGCCAGCAGTTCACATGGACAGCCCTCGGCCCAGCATTTT.

This clonotype was found many times. The rearrangement links TRBV5-6 to TRBJ2-1; 11 bases agree with TRBD1. The trim removed 6 bases at V and 8 bases at J, leaving 16 bases unmatched. From germline, CDR1 is SGHDT and CDR2 YYEEEE. CDR3 size: 17 residues. CDR3 loop: CASTHGRTGTGGDEQFF. CDR3 bases: TGTGCCAGCACCCACGGTAGAACCGGGACAGGGGGGGATGAGCAGTTCTTC. Drawing the rest from reference TRBV5-6 and TRBJ2-1, the complete variable domain is DAGVTQSPTHLIKTRGQQVTLRCSPKSGHDTVSWYQQALGQGPQFIFQYYEEEERQRGNFPDRFSGHQFPNYSSELNVNALLLGDSALYLCASTHGRTGTGGDEQFFGPGTRLTVL.

This clonotype was counted a few times. The chain carries TRBV14 and TRBJ2-4; TRBD2 is a possible D gene (6 bases). Trimming left V 0 bases short and J 1 base short, with 10 bases between. Germline V gene sequence: CDR1 SGHDN, CDR2 FVKESK. The CDR3 extends over 16 amino acids. In nucleotides, the CDR3 is TGTGCCAGCAGCCAAGATAGGAGGGCCGCCAAAAACATTCAGTACTTC. Residues: CASSQDRRAAKNIQYF. Supplemented by reference TRBV14 and TRBJ2-4, the full variable domain reads EAGVTQFPSHSVIEKGQTVTLRCDPISGHDNLYWYRRVMGKEIKFLLHFVKESKQDESGMPNNRFLAERTGGTYSTLKVQPAELEDSGVYFCASSQDRRAAKNIQYFGAGTRLSVL.

This clonotype was detected only a few times. The chain combines TRBV7-9 with TRBJ1-1; tentatively, D is TRBD1 (5 bases). V lost 5 bases, J lost 4 bases, and 20 bases lay in between. Germline loops: CDR1 SEHNR, CDR2 FQNEAQ (reference sequence). CDR3 length: 16 residues. CDR3 amino acids: CASSPSQVGTVTEAFF. The DNA for the CDR3 is TGTGCCAGCAGCCCGAGCCAGGTCGGGACCGTCACTGAAGCTTTCTTT.

The chain combines TRBV5-1 with TRBJ2-1; 8 positions agree with TRBD2. CDR3 length equals 16 residues. Germline assignment: CDR1 SGHRS and CDR2 YFSETQ. V was clipped by 5 bases and J by 3 bases; unmatched bases: 10. The CDR3 spells CASSGERGLVYNEQFF. CDR3 sequence (DNA): TGCGCCAGCAGTGGAGAGAGGGGACTAGTCTACAATGAGCAGTTCTTC.

This clonotype has only a few counts. CDR3 amino acids: CASSLGDSWNSPLHF. The CDR3 nucleotides are TGTGCCAGCAGCTTAGGGGACAGTTGGAATTCACCCCTCCACTTT. The V and J genes are TRBV11-2 and TRBJ1-6; TRBD1 matches at 7 bases. Germline CDR1 reads SGHAT; CDR2 reads FQNNGV. The CDR3 is 15 residues long. V lost 1 base, J lost 7 bases, and 4 bases stayed unmatched.

This clonotype was seen only a few times. The gene calls are TRBV3-1 and TRBJ2-5, with 8 bases lining up with TRBD2. CDR3 length: 17 residues. Germline lookup yields CDR1 LGHDT and CDR2 YNNKEL (reference sequence). The J segment lost 7 bases and the V segment lost 2 bases, leaving 15 bases of the junction unmatched. DNA of the CDR3: TGTGCCAGCAGCCAAAGATCGGCTAGCGGGTTTCCAGGGACCCAGTACTTC. Its translation: CASSQRSASGFPGTQYF.

There are a few counts of this clonotype. V and J are TRBV4-3 and TRBJ2-1; 9 positions match TRBD1. CDR3 length: 16 residues. With 0 bases clipped from V and 3 bases from J, the junction kept 3 bases outside the gene matches. The germline V gene has CDR1 LGHNA and CDR2 YSLEER. The CDR3 DNA reads as TGCGCCAGCAGCCAAGAAGAGGGACAGGGCTACAATGAGCAGTTCTTC. It translates to CASSQEEGQGYNEQFF.

There are a few counts of this clonotype. This rearrangement joins TRBV10-3 to TRBJ1-3; 7 bases agree with TRBD1. J was trimmed by 4 bases and V by 5 bases; bases with no gene match: 14. Germline V gives CDR1 ENHRY, CDR2 SYGVKD. This CDR3 region has 17 residues. The CDR3 is CAISPLPGQRRGNTIYF. The CDR3 DNA reads as TGTGCCATCAGTCCCCTCCCGGGACAGCGAAGGGGAAACACCATATATTTT.

This clonotype was seen at least ten times. This chain connects TRBV18 to TRBJ1-5, with 11 bases fitting TRBD1. V lost 3 bases, J lost 6 bases, and 4 bases stayed unmatched. The CDR3 has 15 amino acids. Per the germline V gene, CDR1 is KGHSH and CDR2 is LQKENI. CDR3 loop: CASSPEGQGGQPQHF. DNA for the CDR3: TGTGCCAGCTCACCTGAGGGACAGGGGGGTCAGCCCCAGCATTTT.

V usage is TRBV7-2 and J usage is TRBJ2-5; maybe TRBD1 (5 bases). V was pared by 1 base and J by 3 bases, with 6 bases between. CDR3 length: 13 amino acids. CDR1 and CDR2 from the germline V gene are SGHTA and FQGNSA. DNA of the CDR3: TGTGCCAGCAGCTTAGTACAGGAAGAGACCCAGTACTTC. Protein product: CASSLVQEETQYF.

The chain joins TRBV2 to TRBJ1-1; TRBD1 aligns across 7 bases. The CDR3 sequence is 13 residues long. Germline V gene data show CDR1 as SNHLY and CDR2 as FYNNEI. Unmatched junction bases numbered 3, after V lost 4 bases and J lost 4 bases. CDR3 bases: TGTGCCAGCAGTGCAAACAGGGGCACTGAAGCTTTCTTT. Translating gives CASSANRGTEAFF.

This clonotype has only a few counts. The gene calls are TRBV20-1 and TRBJ1-6; 7 nucleotides agree with TRBD1. CDR1 DFQATT and CDR2 SNEGSKA come from the germline V gene (reference sequence). CDR3 length: 18 amino acids. Germline trimming cut 0 bases from V and 0 bases from J; bases unmatched to any gene: 8. The CDR3 DNA reads TGCAGTGCTAGAGATCCAAAACAGGGGAGCTCCTATAATTCACCCCTCCACTTT. This gives the protein CSARDPKQGSSYNSPLHF.

CDR3 amino acids: CSAPGQGVTEAFF. In DNA form, the CDR3 reads TGCAGCGCTCCCGGACAGGGAGTCACTGAAGCTTTCTTT. The chain uses TRBV29-1 and TRBJ1-1, with TRBD1 matching 8 bases. The V segment lost 7 bases and the J segment 4 bases; nucleotides outside the gene matches: 8. Germline CDR1 and CDR2: SQVTM and ANQGSEA. The CDR3 runs 13 residues. Full variable domain (remainder filled in from reference TRBV29-1 and TRBJ1-1): SAVISQKPSRDICQRGTSLTIQCQVDSQVTMMFWYRQQPGQSLTLIATANQGSEATYESGFVIDKFPISRPNLTFSTLTVSNMSPEDSSIYLCSAPGQGVTEAFFGQGTRLTVV.

This clonotype was observed a single time. The V and J genes are TRBV4-1 and TRBJ2-2; D perhaps matches TRBD2 (5 bases). V dropped 0 bases and J dropped 0 bases, with 11 bases sitting between them. The CDR3 has 17 residues. From germline, CDR1 is MGHRA and CDR2 YSYEKL. CDR3 region: CASSQESRGANTGELFF. CDR3 nucleotide sequence: TGCGCCAGCAGCCAAGAATCTCGGGGAGCGAACACCGGGGAGCTGTTTTTT.